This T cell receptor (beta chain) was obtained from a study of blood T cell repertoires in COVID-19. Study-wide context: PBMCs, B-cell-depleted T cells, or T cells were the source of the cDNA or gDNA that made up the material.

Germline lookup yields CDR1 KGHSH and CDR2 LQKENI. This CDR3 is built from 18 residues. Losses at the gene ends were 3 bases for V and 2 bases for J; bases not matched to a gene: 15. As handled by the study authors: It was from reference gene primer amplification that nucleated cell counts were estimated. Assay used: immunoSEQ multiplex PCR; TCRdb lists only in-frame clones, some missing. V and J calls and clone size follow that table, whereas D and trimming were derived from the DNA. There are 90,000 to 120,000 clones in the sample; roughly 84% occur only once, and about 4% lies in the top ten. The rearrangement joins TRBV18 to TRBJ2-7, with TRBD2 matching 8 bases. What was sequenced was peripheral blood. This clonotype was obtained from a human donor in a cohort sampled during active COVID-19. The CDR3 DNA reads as TGTGCCAGCTCACCCCTAGGGTCGGCGGTAGCGGGAACCTACGAGCAGTACTTC. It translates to CASSPLGSAVAGTYEQYF. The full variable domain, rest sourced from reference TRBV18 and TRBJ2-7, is NAGVMQNPRHLVRRRGQEARLRCSPMKGHSHVYWYRQLPEEGLKFMVYLQKENIIDESGMPKERFSAEFPKEGPSILRIQQVVRGDSAAYFCASSPLGSAVAGTYEQYFGPGTRLTVT.